Listed here is a single T cell receptor beta chain. Its antigen remains undetermined. Base qualities are missing; no much larger clone stands one base away. For this chain, trimming is 7 bases at the V end and 4 bases at the J end, and the number of junction bases without a gene match is 6. The CDR3 numbers 14 residues from cysteine through phenylalanine. The read is trimmed to its CDR3 DNA, 42 bases read in frame from base 1. The germline V gene provides CDR1 WSHSY and CDR2 SAAADI. The entire isolated RNA was reverse transcribed using the High Capacity cDNA Reverse Transcription Kit, and thus expressed TCRB transcripts were sequenced. Naive, central memory and regulatory T cell samples underwent deep immunoSEQ sequencing, averaging about 3.57 million total reads per sample. After sorted cells were lysed in RLT buffer, RNA was extracted with DNase-treated RNeasy Micro or Mini kits, with the choice depending on cell number. To prevent cross-contamination, every cell subset was processed on its own, while patient and healthy donor samples were processed together. Using the immunoSEQ multiplex PCR, TCRB sequences were amplified from cDNA into 87-bp fragments spanning the CDR3 region. Amplicons were sequenced on the Illumina HiSeq platform. As for how the authors treated the data: Synthetic template baselines were used to correct PCR bias computationally, reads within Hamming distance 2 were collapsed together, and singletons that could not be merged were discarded. Reads were aligned against IMGT to assign V, D and J genes, CDR3 length and insertions or deletions at six rearrangement sites. Within each subset, clonotype counts were normalized to sorted cell number, and only after that were true diversity and Gini coefficients computed with the tcR R package. Repertoire sharing was quantified using the overlap coefficient calculated on TCRB nucleotide sequences. As a proxy for the pre-selection repertoire, out-of-frame TCRB sequences from naive cells were analyzed. TCRdb limited this immuneACCESS table to in-frame rearrangements with V and J called. A share of clones is missing; checked studies link under half to unresolved V genes, and the rest is unexplained. V, J and clone size are taken as reported in that table, and D and trimming were inferred from the DNA itself. Across this sample there are hundreds of thousands of clones, with approximately 14% seen only once. The ten largest clones take up 0.035% to 0.04% of the sample.

The data derive from a study of beta chain features in type 1 diabetes (dated by TCRdb to 2017 to 2018). Some background on the complete study: Patients and healthy donors did not differ in mean age, gender distribution, total cell number or subset yield. Across all samples, around 100 million sorted cells were examined, and cell number per subset correlated strongly with RNA yield. The study compared TCRB repertoires of sorted circulating CD4+ T cell subsets between recently diagnosed type 1 diabetes patients and matched healthy donors. Naive and central memory subsets were obtained from all 30 or so donors, but regulatory and stem cell-like memory subsets were isolated from only 8 patients and 8 healthy donors. The paper as a whole reports these results and caveats: Because cDNA rather than genomic DNA was sequenced, highly expressing activated cells could have been over-represented, although no difference in activation and CD3 levels was found between groups. The naive, central memory and regulatory TCRB repertoires appeared to resemble one another more closely among patients than among healthy donors. PCR might favor shorter templates, but patient and control samples were amplified and corrected together, so any skew would affect both groups equally. Only small numbers of individuals were included in the HLA sub-analyses, which left unresolved whether HLA type had any influence on TCRB rearrangement. Type 1 diabetes patients showed a moderate but significant shortening of TCRB CDR3 length in all four CD4+ subsets. At VDJ recombination sites, patients with type 1 diabetes made fewer insertions and deleted more nucleotides, a pattern implying thymic rearrangement abnormalities.

Each donor gave one peripheral blood draw, approximately 110 mL on average, collected into heparinised tubes. A BD FACSAria II and a panel including CD45RO, CCR7, CD25, CD127, CD95 and CD27 were used to sort naive, central memory, regulatory and stem cell-like memory CD4+ T cells. Every sorted population had a purity above 95%. Right away, PBMCs were isolated by Lymphoprep density gradient centrifugation and were stained directly, with no culture step. To minimize batch effects, samples were stained and sorted in pairs, one healthy donor with one patient per experiment. The sample taken for sequencing was naive CD4+ T cells from blood. The cell subset or site label here, explained by the study, means: true naive CD4+ T cells. The V and J genes are TRBV10-2 and TRBJ2-5, with TRBD1 identical over 10 junction bases. The sequence came from a man younger than 45 in good health. The nucleotide sequence reads as follows: TGCGCCAGCAAGTCACGGGACAGGGGAGAGACCCAGTACTTC. Protein translation: CASKSRDRGETQYF.